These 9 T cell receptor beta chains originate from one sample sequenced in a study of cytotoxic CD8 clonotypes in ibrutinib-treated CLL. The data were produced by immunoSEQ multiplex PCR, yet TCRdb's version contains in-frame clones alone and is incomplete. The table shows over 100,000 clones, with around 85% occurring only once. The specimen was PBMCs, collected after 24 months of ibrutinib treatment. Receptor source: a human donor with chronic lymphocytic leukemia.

CDR3 in DNA: TGCGCCAGCAGCTTTACAGGGGAAACTCAAGAGACCCAGTACTTC. Protein sequence: CASSFTGETQETQYF. The V and J genes are TRBV5-1 and TRBJ2-5, with 7 bases that match TRBD1. The CDR3 runs to 15 residues. Germline V CDR1 and CDR2: SGHRS, YFSETQ. Losses at the gene ends were 2 bases for V and 2 bases for J; bases not matched to a gene: 6. The full variable domain, in which reference TRBV5-1 and TRBJ2-5 provide the parts outside the CDR3, is KAGVTQTPRYLIKTRGQQVTLSCSPISGHRSVSWYQQTPGQGLQFLFEYFSETQRNKGNFPGRFSGRQFSNSRSEMNVSTLELGDSALYLCASSFTGETQETQYFGPGTRLLVL.

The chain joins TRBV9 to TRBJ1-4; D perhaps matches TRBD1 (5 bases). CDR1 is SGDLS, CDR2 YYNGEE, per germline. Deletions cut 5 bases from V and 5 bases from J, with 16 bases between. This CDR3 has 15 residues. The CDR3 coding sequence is TGTGCCAGCAGTTATGGGGGGAGTGGGAATGAAAAACTGTTTTTT. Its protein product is CASSYGGSGNEKLFF. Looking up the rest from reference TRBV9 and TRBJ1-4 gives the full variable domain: DSGVTQTPKHLITATGQRVTLRCSPRSGDLSVYWYQQSLDQGLQFLIQYYNGEERAKGNILERFSAQQFPDLHSELNLSSLELGDSALYFCASSYGGSGNEKLFFGSGTQLSVL.

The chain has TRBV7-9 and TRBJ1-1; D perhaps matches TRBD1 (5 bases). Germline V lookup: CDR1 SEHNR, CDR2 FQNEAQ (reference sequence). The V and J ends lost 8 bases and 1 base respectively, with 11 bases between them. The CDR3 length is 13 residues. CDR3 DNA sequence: TGTGCCAGCGCGTGGGGGGGGAACACTGAAGCTTTCTTT. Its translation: CASAWGGNTEAFF.

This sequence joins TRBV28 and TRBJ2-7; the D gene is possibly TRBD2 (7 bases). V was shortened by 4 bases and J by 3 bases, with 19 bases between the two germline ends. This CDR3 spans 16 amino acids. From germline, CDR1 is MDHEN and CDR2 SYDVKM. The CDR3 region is CASSSPTRGGVYEQYF. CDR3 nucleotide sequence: TGTGCCAGCAGTTCCCCGACTCGCGGGGGCGTCTACGAGCAGTACTTC. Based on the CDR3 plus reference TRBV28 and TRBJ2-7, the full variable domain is DVKVTQSSRYLVKRTGEKVFLECVQDMDHENMFWYRQDPGLGLRLIYFSYDVKMKEKGDIPEGYSVSREKKERFSLILESASTNQTSMYLCASSSPTRGGVYEQYFGPGTRLTVT.

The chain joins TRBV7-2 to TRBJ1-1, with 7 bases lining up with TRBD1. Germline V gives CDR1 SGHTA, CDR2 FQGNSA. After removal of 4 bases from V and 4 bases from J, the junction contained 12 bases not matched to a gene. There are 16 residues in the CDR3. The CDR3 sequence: CASSSWTGLRGTEAFF. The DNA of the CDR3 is TGTGCCAGCAGCTCTTGGACAGGTCTGAGGGGCACTGAAGCTTTCTTT.

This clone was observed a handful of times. The CDR3 bases are TGTGCCAGCAGCTTAGGGGGGAGTTCCTACAATGAGCAGTTCTTC. It specifies CASSLGGSSYNEQFF. This chain uses TRBV11-3 with TRBJ2-1, with D tentatively TRBD1 or TRBD2 (5 bases each). Per germline, CDR1 SGHNT and CDR2 YENEEA. With 1 base removed from V and 1 base from J, the gap between germline ends came to 8 bases. The CDR3 contains 15 residues.

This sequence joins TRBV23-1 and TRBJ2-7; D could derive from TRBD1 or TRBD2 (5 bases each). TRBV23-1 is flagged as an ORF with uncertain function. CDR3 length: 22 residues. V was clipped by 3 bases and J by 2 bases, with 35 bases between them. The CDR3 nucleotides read TGCGCCAGCAGTCAGCGTCTAATCTCCGGGACCGGCAATAATTCAGAGCCCTACGAGCAGTACTTC. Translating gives CASSQRLISGTGNNSEPYEQYF.

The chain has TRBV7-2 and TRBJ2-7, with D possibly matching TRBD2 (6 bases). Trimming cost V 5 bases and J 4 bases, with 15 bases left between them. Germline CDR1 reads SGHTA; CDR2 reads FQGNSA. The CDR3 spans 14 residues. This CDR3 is CASSPQGGLYEQYF. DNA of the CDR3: TGTGCCAGCAGCCCCCAGGGAGGTCTTTACGAGCAGTACTTC.

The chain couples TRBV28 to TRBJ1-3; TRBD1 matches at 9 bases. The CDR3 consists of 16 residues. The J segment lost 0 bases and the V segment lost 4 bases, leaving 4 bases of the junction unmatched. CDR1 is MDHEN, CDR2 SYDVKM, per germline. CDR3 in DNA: TGTGCCAGCAGTTGGGGACAGGGACCCTCTGGAAACACCATATATTTT. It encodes CASSWGQGPSGNTIYF.